The present T cell receptor (beta chain) was sequenced within a study of vaccination and CD4 T cells after COVID-19. Described treatment: approximately 9-day PBMC culture with coronavirus spike peptide pools or control peptides (ViraFEST assay). This CDR3 contains 19 residues. Trimming at V came to 5 bases and at J to 7 bases, leaving 20 bases not matched to a gene. CDR1 and CDR2 from the germline V gene are DFQATT and SNEGSKA (reference sequence). As for this clonotype: Its target is unknown.

Researchers used the Oncomine TCR Beta short-read assay to sequence DNA from cultured CD4+ T cells. TCRdb re-called the PCR reads through MiXCR, storing one row per CDR3 protein. There are 20,000 to 25,000 distinct CDR3 sequences in the sample; 60% occur only once, and 13% lies in the top ten. This clonotype originated in a human donor who received a COVID-19 vaccine. V is TRBV20-1 and J is TRBJ2-3; TRBD2 aligns across 14 bases. Sample: CD4+ T cells from blood, cultured in vitro, taken after SARS-CoV-2 vaccination. CDR3 amino acids: CSALPLGLAGGHELNTQYF. The DNA of the CDR3 is TGCAGTGCTCTACCCCTCGGACTAGCGGGGGGCCACGAGCTAAATACGCAGTATTTT.